A selection of T cell receptor beta chains follows, all from one sample in a study of PD-1 blockade in classical Hodgkin lymphoma. The repertoire was sequenced with immunoSEQ multiplex PCR; TCRdb's copy has only in-frame clones and lacks some. The sample consists of around 20,000 clones, roughly 85% of them appearing once. The specimen was peripheral blood mononuclear cells (PBMCs), collected before the second cycle of nivolumab. The receptor set was obtained from a human donor with classical Hodgkin lymphoma. Each CDR3 is given with its conserved first and last residue. D genes are given only for firm matches. Size values are once, few and many counts, or a class for expanded clones, and some rows have none.

J gene: TRBJ1-6
D gene: TRBD1
clone size: few
V gene: TRBV6-6
CDR3 protein: CASSRDRAYNNSPLHF
CDR3 DNA: TGTGCCAGCAGTAGAGACAGGGCCTATAATAATTCACCCCTCCACTTT

J gene: TRBJ1-4
D gene: NA
clone size: NA
V gene: TRBV5-1
CDR3 protein: CASSLRGIEEKLFF
CDR3 DNA: TGCGCCAGCAGCTTGAGGGGGATCGAAGAAAAACTGTTTTTT

J gene: TRBJ2-7
D gene: NA
clone size: few
V gene: TRBV5-1
CDR3 protein: CASSDGSLGEQYF
CDR3 DNA: TGCGCCAGCAGCGACGGATCATTAGGTGAGCAGTACTTC

J gene: TRBJ1-2
D gene: NA
clone size: NA
V gene: TRBV5-1
CDR3 protein: CASSLDPGAGGYTF
CDR3 DNA: TGCGCCAGCAGCTTGGACCCAGGGGCGGGTGGCTACACCTTC

J gene: TRBJ2-7
D gene: TRBD1
clone size: NA
V gene: TRBV4-2
CDR3 protein: CASSSGTGDSYEQYF
CDR3 DNA: TGTGCCAGCAGCTCCGGGACAGGGGACTCCTACGAGCAGTACTTC

J gene: TRBJ2-7
D gene: TRBD1
clone size: medium-sized
V gene: TRBV6-1
CDR3 protein: CASRVTGVTSYEQYF
CDR3 DNA: TGTGCCAGCAGGGTGACAGGGGTGACCTCCTACGAGCAGTACTTC

J gene: TRBJ2-7
D gene: NA
clone size: NA
V gene: TRBV6-5
CDR3 protein: CASSYALGPYEQYF
CDR3 DNA: TGTGCCAGCAGTTACGCATTGGGACCATACGAGCAGTACTTC

J gene: TRBJ2-2
D gene: NA
clone size: NA
V gene: TRBV9
CDR3 protein: CASSATSRTNTGELFF
CDR3 DNA: TGTGCCAGCAGCGCAACTAGCCGAACGAACACCGGGGAGCTGTTTTTT

J gene: TRBJ1-6
D gene: NA
clone size: NA
V gene: TRBV15
CDR3 protein: CATSRDHIPYNSPLHF
CDR3 DNA: TGTGCCACCAGCAGAGATCATATACCCTATAATTCACCCCTCCACTTT

J gene: TRBJ1-6
D gene: NA
clone size: NA
V gene: TRBV7-9
CDR3 protein: CAEAGIDNSPLHF
CDR3 DNA: TGTGCCGAAGCCGGCATCGATAATTCACCCCTCCACTTT

J gene: TRBJ1-1
D gene: TRBD1
clone size: NA
V gene: TRBV5-1
CDR3 protein: CASSLEAGGFPEAFF
CDR3 DNA: TGCGCCAGCAGCTTGGAGGCAGGGGGCTTTCCTGAAGCTTTCTTT

J gene: TRBJ1-6
D gene: NA
clone size: NA
V gene: TRBV5-5
CDR3 protein: CASSLGQGSSPLHF
CDR3 DNA: TGTGCCAGCAGCTTGGGCCAGGGGAGTTCACCCCTCCACTTT

J gene: TRBJ2-1
D gene: NA
clone size: NA
V gene: TRBV5-1
CDR3 protein: CASSVKGASGNEQFF
CDR3 DNA: TGCGCCAGCAGCGTCAAAGGGGCCTCAGGAAATGAGCAGTTCTTC

J gene: TRBJ1-5
D gene: TRBD1
clone size: NA
V gene: TRBV7-9
CDR3 protein: CAVGPTGDSNQPQHF
CDR3 DNA: TGTGCCGTCGGGCCGACAGGGGATAGCAATCAGCCCCAGCATTTT

J gene: TRBJ1-2
D gene: NA
clone size: NA
V gene: TRBV5-1
CDR3 protein: CASSLVVGAGGYTF
CDR3 DNA: TGCGCCAGCAGCTTGGTGGTAGGGGCAGGTGGCTACACCTTC